One sample yielded the 32 T cell receptor beta chains listed below, sequenced in a study of blood T cell repertoires in COVID-19. Some clones are missing from TCRdb's copy, which holds only in-frame ones; the method was immunoSEQ multiplex PCR. This repertoire shows 300,000 to 400,000 clones, approximately 87% found once; its top ten account for roughly 2.1%. The sequencing sample was made of peripheral blood. Source of these receptors: an older woman with COVID-19, enrolled during active disease.

This rearrangement joins TRBV2 to TRBJ1-1; tentative D call: TRBD1 (5 bases). This CDR3 is 14 amino acids long. Trimming stripped 5 bases from V and 3 bases from J, with 13 bases between. Germline V CDR1 and CDR2: SNHLY, FYNNEI. CDR3 DNA sequence: TGTGCCAGCAGTATTTCAGGGTTGGACACTGAAGCTTTCTTT. It encodes CASSISGLDTEAFF.

The chain recombines TRBV2 with TRBJ2-1; D is unclear. This CDR3 has 14 amino acids. CDR1 and CDR2 (germline): SNHLY, FYNNEI. V dropped 4 bases and J dropped 4 bases, with 11 bases sitting between them. CDR3 residues: CASSGTALYNEQFF. CDR3 sequence (DNA): TGTGCCAGCAGTGGAACAGCTCTTTACAATGAGCAGTTCTTC.

The count of this clone is one. This sample also contains other DNA sequences that code for the same CDR3. V and J are TRBV9 and TRBJ2-7, with D tentatively TRBD1 (6 bases). The CDR3 spans 15 residues. V dropped 0 bases and J dropped 1 base, with 11 bases sitting between them. Germline CDR1 reads SGDLS; CDR2 reads YYNGEE. The CDR3 coding sequence is TGTGCCAGCAGCGTAGAGGCAGGGGATTCCTACGAGCAGTACTTC. Protein sequence: CASSVEAGDSYEQYF.

The rearrangement joins TRBV7-9 to TRBJ1-2; 7 nucleotides agree with TRBD1. The CDR3 is 16 amino acids. Germline V lookup: CDR1 SEHNR, CDR2 FQNEAQ (reference sequence). The ends lost 5 bases at V and 0 bases at J; junction bases unmatched: 9. The CDR3 loop reads CASSTPGGTANYGYTF. The CDR3 DNA follows: TGTGCCAGCAGCACCCCTGGGGGGACAGCTAACTATGGCTACACCTTC.

This sequence joins TRBV5-8 and TRBJ2-4; weak D call: TRBD2 (6 bases). With 7 bases removed from V and 9 bases from J, the gap between germline ends came to 17 bases. This CDR3 has 13 amino acids. Germline-derived CDR1 and CDR2 are SGHTS and YDEGEE. The CDR3 sequence is CASLRRDFSIQYF. CDR3 in DNA: TGTGCCAGCTTACGCCGGGACTTCAGCATTCAGTACTTC. Using reference TRBV5-8 and TRBJ2-4 for the parts outside the CDR3, the full variable domain is EAGVTQSPTHLIKTRGQQATLRCSPISGHTSVYWYQQALGLGLQFLLWYDEGEERNRGNFPPRFSGRQFPNYSSELNVNALELEDSALYLCASLRRDFSIQYFGAGTRLSVL.

The chain is built from TRBV18 and TRBJ2-7; a weak D match, TRBD2 (5 bases). In germline, CDR1 is KGHSH, CDR2 LQKENI. V was clipped by 2 bases and J by 5 bases, with 16 bases between them. This CDR3 region has 15 residues. This CDR3 reads CASSPGPRPGNEQYF. The CDR3 DNA sequence: TGTGCCAGCTCACCAGGACCCCGCCCGGGGAACGAGCAGTACTTC. Full variable domain (outside the CDR3, taken from reference TRBV18 and TRBJ2-7): NAGVMQNPRHLVRRRGQEARLRCSPMKGHSHVYWYRQLPEEGLKFMVYLQKENIIDESGMPKERFSAEFPKEGPSILRIQQVVRGDSAAYFCASSPGPRPGNEQYFGPGTRLTVT.

About this clone: This specimen includes other DNA sequences encoding the same CDR3. V gene TRBV10-3 combines with J gene TRBJ1-2; 8 nucleotides line up with TRBD1. V shed 5 bases, J shed 7 bases, and the junction held 6 bases outside the gene matches. The germline CDR1 and CDR2 sequences are ENHRY and SYGVKD. This CDR3 has 13 residues. CDR3 coding DNA: TGTGCCATCAGTCCGACAGGGGTAGGTGGCTACACCTTC. The encoded protein is CAISPTGVGGYTF.

The chain links TRBV5-1 to TRBJ1-5, with TRBD1 matching over 7 bases. The ends lost 2 bases at V and 1 base at J; junction bases unmatched: 3. Germline loops: CDR1 SGHRS, CDR2 YFSETQ. The CDR3 spans 15 residues. The CDR3 region has the DNA TGCGCCAGCAGCTTTACAGGGGAGAGCAATCAGCCCCAGCATTTT. Encoded protein: CASSFTGESNQPQHF.

The table lists this clone with a few counts. This sequence joins TRBV4-2 and TRBJ1-6; D is uncertain. CDR3 length equals 15 residues. Germline values: CDR1 LGHNA, CDR2 YNFKEQ. V lost 0 bases, J lost 6 bases, and 9 bases lay in between. The CDR3 DNA is TGTGCCAGCAGCCAAGAAGTGTCGGGTAATTCACCCCTCCACTTT. Protein product: CASSQEVSGNSPLHF.

The chain carries TRBV6-5 and TRBJ1-6; possibly TRBD1 for D (5 bases). CDR1 and CDR2 (germline): MNHEY, SVGAGI. Trimming removed 2 bases at V and 8 bases at J, with 13 bases between. There are 15 residues in the CDR3. In DNA, the CDR3 is TGTGCCAGCAGTTACGGCGAGCGGGGGGATTCACCCCTCCACTTT. It specifies CASSYGERGDSPLHF.

This clone was recorded once. The V and J genes are TRBV5-6 and TRBJ2-5; a weak D match, TRBD2 (5 bases). The germline V gene has CDR1 SGHDT and CDR2 YYEEEE. The V end was cut by 7 bases, the J end by 5 bases, with 9 bases between. The CDR3 covers 11 residues. The CDR3, as DNA: TGTGCCAGCTTCGGGGAGGAGACCCAGTACTTC. Translated: CASFGEETQYF.

The V and J genes are TRBV27 and TRBJ2-4; TRBD1 matches at 8 bases. The CDR3 covers 18 residues. The V segment lost 3 bases and the J segment 0 bases; nucleotides outside the gene matches: 10. The germline V gene has CDR1 MNHEY and CDR2 SMNVEV (reference sequence). The CDR3 loop reads CASSFTGTGALAKNIQYF. CDR3 DNA: TGTGCCAGCAGTTTTACCGGGACAGGAGCACTAGCCAAAAACATTCAGTACTTC.

This sequence joins TRBV15 and TRBJ1-4, with TRBD1 matching over 8 bases. The germline V gene has CDR1 LNHNV and CDR2 YYDKDF (reference sequence). V shed 5 bases, J shed 11 bases, and the junction held 10 bases outside the gene matches. This CDR3 is 14 amino acids long. The DNA of the CDR3 is TGTGCCACCAGCCCCGGACAGGGAAGCGGTAAACTGTTTTTT. It translates to CATSPGQGSGKLFF.

The CDR3 DNA follows: TGTGCCAGCAGCCCCCTCCCGGATCAGCCCCAGCATTTT. It is translated as CASSPLPDQPQHF. The chain has TRBV3-1 (or the pseudogene TRBV3-2) and TRBJ1-5; unclear D gene. Germline V gene data show CDR1 as LGHDT and CDR2 as YNNKEL (reference sequence). Between the trimmed V and J ends, which lost 4 bases and 5 bases, there was a span of 9 bases. The CDR3 loop spans 13 amino acids.

This sequence joins TRBV19 and TRBJ1-2, with D possibly TRBD1 on 6 matching bases. Germline assignment: CDR1 LNHDA and CDR2 SQIVND (reference sequence). The CDR3 is 16 residues long. Trimming left V 3 bases short and J 2 bases short, with 16 bases between. The CDR3 here is CASSILFGQRNYGYTF. The CDR3 DNA follows: TGTGCCAGTAGTATCTTGTTCGGACAGAGGAACTATGGCTACACCTTC.

The rearrangement links TRBV11-2 to TRBJ1-4, with D unclear. CDR3 length equals 15 residues. Per the germline V gene, CDR1 is SGHAT and CDR2 is FQNNGV. Trimming removed 1 base at V and 3 bases at J, with 9 bases between. The DNA for the CDR3 is TGTGCCAGCAGCTTAGGGAGATCGGCTAATGAAAAACTGTTTTTT. Its protein is CASSLGRSANEKLFF.

The gene calls are TRBV28 and TRBJ2-5; tentative D call: TRBD2 (6 bases). The CDR3 totals 16 residues. Trimming took off 2 bases at V and 2 bases at J, with 15 bases between the two ends. Looked up from germline, CDR1 is MDHEN and CDR2 is SYDVKM. CDR3 loop: CASSLAPGLIQETQYF. The CDR3 nucleotides read TGTGCCAGCAGTTTAGCGCCGGGACTTATACAAGAGACCCAGTACTTC.

This clone has a single count. The genes are TRBV19 and TRBJ1-3, with a tentative D call TRBD1 (5 bases). Germline values: CDR1 LNHDA, CDR2 SQIVND (reference sequence). The ends were cut back, 8 bases at V and 0 bases at J, with 17 bases in the middle. CDR3 length equals 16 residues. CDR3 DNA sequence: TGTGCCAGTCGCCTGAGACAGACTTTCTCTGGAAACACCATATATTTT. Its translation is CASRLRQTFSGNTIYF.

This clone showed up just once. The chain carries TRBV4-1 and TRBJ2-1; 14 bases map to TRBD2. The germline V gene encodes CDR1 MGHRA and CDR2 YSYEKL. CDR3 length: 16 residues. The junction had 1 base not matched to a gene; V was cut back by 0 bases and J by 6 bases. This CDR3 is CASSQEGLAGANEQFF. In DNA form, the CDR3 reads TGCGCCAGCAGCCAAGAGGGACTAGCGGGGGCCAATGAGCAGTTCTTC.

This clone was counted a few times. This rearrangement joins TRBV5-4 to TRBJ1-6; perhaps TRBD1 as D (5 bases). V dropped 0 bases and J dropped 6 bases, with 10 bases sitting between them. This CDR3 is built from 15 residues. Germline loops: CDR1 SGHNT, CDR2 YYREEE (reference sequence). CDR3: CASSLGGRANSPLHF. The CDR3 bases are TGTGCCAGCAGCTTGGGGGGCAGGGCTAATTCACCCCTCCACTTT.

To note about this clone: Within the sample, other DNA sequences also encode this same CDR3. The chain joins TRBV9 to TRBJ1-4; TRBD1 is a possible D gene (6 bases). Germline assignment: CDR1 SGDLS and CDR2 YYNGEE. The CDR3 has 14 amino acids. Trimming took 3 bases from V and 0 from J, leaving 6 bases between them. CDR3 loop: CASSGTATNEKLFF. The CDR3 nucleotides are TGTGCCAGCAGCGGGACAGCAACTAATGAAAAACTGTTTTTT.

The chain recombines TRBV2 with TRBJ1-5; 7 bases are shared with TRBD1. This CDR3 spans 13 amino acids. V was clipped by 8 bases and J by 4 bases; unmatched bases: 5. CDR1 is SNHLY and CDR2 is FYNNEI in the germline V gene. The CDR3 DNA reads TGTGCCAGCCAGACAGGGTGGAATCAGCCCCAGCATTTT. Translated: CASQTGWNQPQHF.

The chain combines TRBV27 with TRBJ1-1; TRBD1 might be the D (5 bases). CDR3 size: 15 residues. V shed 2 bases and J shed 2 bases, with 12 bases lying between them. The germline V gene has CDR1 MNHEY and CDR2 SMNVEV (reference sequence). CDR3 sequence: CASSLGAGFNTEAFF. CDR3 in DNA: TGTGCCAGCAGTTTAGGGGCCGGGTTTAACACTGAAGCTTTCTTT.

V is TRBV29-1 and J is TRBJ1-2; D might be TRBD1 (6 bases). This CDR3 region has 11 residues. Germline V lookup: CDR1 SQVTM, CDR2 ANQGSEA. Trimming removed 6 bases from V and 5 bases from J, with 10 bases in between. The CDR3 spells CSVHREYGYTF. CDR3 nucleotides: TGCAGCGTGCACAGGGAGTATGGCTACACCTTC.

This rearrangement joins TRBV5-5 to TRBJ2-1; 9 bases agree with TRBD2. The CDR3 sequence is 18 residues long. V dropped 0 bases and J dropped 4; count of bases not matched to a gene: 11. Germline CDR1 SGHKS, CDR2 YYEKEE (reference sequence). The CDR3 DNA is TGTGCCAGCAGCTTGGTCCAGACTAGCGGAAGTCTGTACAATGAGCAGTTCTTC. Translated: CASSLVQTSGSLYNEQFF.

The chain is built from TRBV5-4 and TRBJ1-6; D is unresolved. This CDR3 spans 15 amino acids. Trimming took off 0 bases at V and 7 bases at J, with 11 bases between the two ends. The V gene's germline CDR1 is SGHNT and CDR2 YYREEE (reference sequence). CDR3 sequence: CASSLATTPNSPLHF. CDR3 in DNA: TGTGCCAGCAGCTTGGCCACAACACCGAATTCACCCCTCCACTTT.

The CDR3 sequence is CASGGSGELFF. The CDR3 DNA sequence: TGTGCCAGTGGGGGCTCCGGGGAGCTGTTTTTT. The chain uses TRBV9 and TRBJ2-2; TRBD1 is a possible D gene (6 bases). Germline CDR1 is SGDLS and CDR2 is YYNGEE. Trimming left V 8 bases short and J 6 bases short, with 8 bases between. CDR3 length: 11 residues.

The V call is TRBV28, the J call TRBJ1-5; 8 bases fit TRBD1. Looked up from germline, CDR1 is MDHEN and CDR2 is SYDVKM. Losses at the gene ends were 5 bases for V and 3 bases for J; bases not matched to a gene: 3. The length of the CDR3 is 14 residues. CDR3 sequence: CASSRTGSNQPQHF. CDR3 sequence (DNA): TGTGCCAGCAGTCGGACAGGGTCCAATCAGCCCCAGCATTTT.

The chain recombines TRBV28 with TRBJ2-6; a weak D match, TRBD2 (6 bases). Trimming left V 3 bases short and J 0 bases short, with 12 bases between. Germline V lookup: CDR1 MDHEN, CDR2 SYDVKM. The CDR3 length is 17 residues. CDR3 sequence reads: CASSLGGWSSGANVLTF. The CDR3 region has the DNA TGTGCCAGCAGTTTGGGGGGATGGAGCTCTGGGGCCAACGTCCTGACTTTC.

The chain joins TRBV19 to TRBJ1-4; D call uncertain. Per the germline V gene, CDR1 is LNHDA and CDR2 is SQIVND (reference sequence). The CDR3 runs 16 residues. V lost 4 bases and J lost 7, with 19 bases in between. The CDR3: CASSTTSPGSGEKLFF. CDR3 DNA sequence: TGTGCCAGTAGTACTACCAGTCCGGGGAGTGGTGAAAAACTGTTTTTT.

The chain recombines TRBV9 with TRBJ1-2, with D possibly matching TRBD1 (5 bases). In germline, CDR1 is SGDLS, CDR2 YYNGEE. The CDR3 has 15 amino acids. The V end lost 0 bases, the J end lost 1 base, and 10 bases lay between the germline ends. The CDR3 loop is CASSVAGNDNYGYTF. CDR3 nucleotide sequence: TGTGCCAGCAGCGTAGCAGGGAACGATAACTATGGCTACACCTTC.

The chain has TRBV7-3 and TRBJ1-6; 7 bases map to TRBD1. In germline, CDR1 is SGHTA, CDR2 FQGTGA. V lost 5 bases and J lost 8; bases outside the gene matches: 3. This CDR3 has 13 residues. DNA of the CDR3: TGTGCCAGCAGCGCAACAGGGGATTCACCCCTCCACTTT. As protein: CASSATGDSPLHF.